One and the same sample provided the 30 T cell receptor beta chains below, sequenced in a study of vaccination and CD4 T cells after COVID-19. Which antigens these TCRs recognize remains unknown. Sample treatment: roughly 10-day PBMC culture with coronavirus spike peptide pools or control peptides (ViraFEST assay). The Oncomine TCR Beta short-read assay sequenced DNA from cultured CD4+ T cells. MiXCR was run by TCRdb on the PCR reads, yielding one entry per CDR3 protein. The sample includes around 16,000 distinct CDR3 sequences, roughly 56% seen only once; the top ten take around 7%. Sequencing was carried out using CD4+ T cells from blood, cultured in vitro. The receptors were sampled from a human donor who had recovered from COVID-19.

The chain employs TRBV20-1 and TRBJ2-3; TRBD2 matches 10 bases. Germline CDR1 DFQATT, CDR2 SNEGSKA (reference sequence). The trim removed 0 bases at V and 1 base at J, leaving 7 bases unmatched. The CDR3 extends over 17 amino acids. In nucleotides, the CDR3 is TGCAGTGCTAGAGATTTTCGAGGGACTAGCGGCACAGATACGCAGTATTTT. Translation: CSARDFRGTSGTDTQYF.

The chain has TRBV6-1 and TRBJ1-5; possible D gene TRBD1, 5 bases. The CDR3 covers 14 residues. Germline CDR1 reads MNHNS; CDR2 reads SASEGT. V lost 2 bases to trimming and J lost 6 bases, with 11 bases between them. The CDR3 DNA is TGTGCCAGCAGTGAACAGGGAATAGGTCAGCCCCAGCATTTT. This translates into CASSEQGIGQPQHF.

V is TRBV5-1 and J is TRBJ2-1; D not certain. The CDR3 contains 12 residues. CDR1 SGHRS and CDR2 YFSETQ come from the germline V gene. With 0 bases removed from V and 7 bases from J, the gap between germline ends came to 5 bases. CDR3 amino acids: CASSLDGNEQFF. The DNA for the CDR3 is TGCGCCAGCAGCTTGGACGGTAATGAGCAGTTCTTC.

This clonotype was detected only a few times. V and J are TRBV20-1 and TRBJ1-1, with 10 nucleotides matching TRBD1. J lost 6 bases, V lost 1 base, and 8 bases had no gene match. CDR1 and CDR2 (germline): DFQATT, SNEGSKA (reference sequence). This CDR3 is built from 15 residues. The CDR3 DNA is TGCAGTGCTAGAGGTTTGGACAGGGGGGTCCCTGAAGCTTTCTTT. It codes for CSARGLDRGVPEAFF.

This clonotype is medium-sized (0.01 to 0.1%) by share. The rearrangement uses TRBV2 and TRBJ1-5; no clear D gene. Germline values: CDR1 SNHLY, CDR2 FYNNEI. The CDR3 totals 15 residues. Trimming took off 7 bases at V and 1 base at J, with 14 bases between the two ends. The CDR3 bases are TGTGCCAGCACCCGGGAGGGAGGGAGCAATCAGCCCCAGCATTTT. As protein: CASTREGGSNQPQHF.

This clonotype appeared a few times. V and J are TRBV20-1 and TRBJ2-3, with TRBD2 identical over 12 bases. Trimming took 1 base from V and 3 from J; bases not matched to a gene: 8. The V gene's germline CDR1 is DFQATT and CDR2 SNEGSKA (reference sequence). This CDR3 region has 17 residues. CDR3 sequence reads: CSARVPSGRAHTDTQYF. The CDR3 nucleotides are TGCAGTGCTAGAGTGCCTAGCGGGAGGGCCCATACAGATACGCAGTATTTT.

V and J are TRBV19 and TRBJ1-2; 8 bases are shared with TRBD1. V was pared by 4 bases and J by 0 bases, with 10 bases of the junction left unmatched. There are 17 residues in the CDR3. The V gene's germline CDR1 is LNHDA and CDR2 SQIVND (reference sequence). CDR3 DNA: TGTGCCAGTAGTACCGAGGACAGGGCCACTTCTAACTATGGCTACACCTTC. Its protein is CASSTEDRATSNYGYTF.

V gene TRBV7-2 combines with J gene TRBJ2-3; D uncertain. Germline V CDR1 and CDR2: SGHTA, FQGNSA. The CDR3 covers 15 residues. Trimming shortened V by 4 bases and J by 4 bases, and 15 bases separated the two germline ends. The CDR3 loop reads CASSSTSVLPDTQYF. The CDR3 bases are TGTGCCAGCAGCTCCACTTCGGTCCTCCCAGATACGCAGTATTTT.

This chain links TRBV27 with TRBJ2-7; 14 positions agree with TRBD2. Germline V CDR1 and CDR2: MNHEY, SMNVEV (reference sequence). V shed 4 bases and J 0 bases; nucleotides not matched to a gene: 11. The CDR3 is made up of 19 amino acids. The DNA of the CDR3 is TGTGCCAGCAGTTGGGGTTGGAGGACTAGCGGGAGGATCTCCTACGAGCAGTACTTC. Its protein product is CASSWGWRTSGRISYEQYF.

J is TRBJ2-1 and V is TRBV6-5; D remains ambiguous. The CDR3 is 14 amino acids. The germline V and J ends were trimmed by 0 bases and 3 bases, with 6 bases remaining between them. Looked up from germline, CDR1 is MNHEY and CDR2 is SVGAGI. This CDR3 is CASSYSASYNEQFF. Here the CDR3 DNA reads TGTGCCAGCAGTTACTCGGCTAGCTACAATGAGCAGTTCTTC.

The chain couples TRBV7-8 to TRBJ2-1; 9 bases are shared with TRBD2. With 1 base clipped from V and 12 bases from J, the junction kept 10 bases outside the gene matches. The germline gives CDR1 SGHVS, CDR2 FQNEAQ. This CDR3 comprises 15 residues. For the CDR3, the DNA is TGTGCCAGCAGCTTAGACGGCGGGAGGGCCTTGAGGCAGTTCTTC. Its translation is CASSLDGGRALRQFF. Full variable domain (outside the CDR3, taken from reference TRBV7-8 and TRBJ2-1): GAGVSQSPRYKVAKRGQDVALRCDPISGHVSLFWYQQALGQGPEFLTYFQNEAQLDKSGLPSDRFFAERPEGSVSTLKIQRTQQEDSAVYLCASSLDGGRALRQFFGPGTRLTVL.

V is TRBV6-2 or TRBV6-3 and J is TRBJ2-5; D call uncertain. The V end was cut by 0 bases, the J end by 8 bases, with 4 bases between. This CDR3 has 11 residues. Germline lookup yields CDR1 MNHEY and CDR2 SVGEGT. CDR3 loop: CASSYSITQYF. The CDR3 DNA is TGTGCCAGCAGTTACTCGATAACCCAGTACTTC.

The gene calls are TRBV7-3 and TRBJ1-1, with D tentatively TRBD1 (5 bases). Per germline, CDR1 SGHTA and CDR2 FQGTGA. V lost 4 bases, J lost 6 bases, and 12 bases lay in between. The CDR3 has 13 residues. The CDR3 sequence is CASSSQGGAEAFF. The CDR3 DNA reads as TGTGCCAGCAGCTCCCAGGGCGGGGCTGAAGCTTTCTTT.

This clonotype was counted only a few times. The chain couples TRBV10-3 to TRBJ2-1; D not resolved. Trimming took off 0 bases at V and 7 bases at J, with 16 bases between the two ends. The germline gives CDR1 ENHRY, CDR2 SYGVKD. The CDR3 runs to 16 residues. CDR3 region: CAISESPSPTPNEQFF. CDR3 DNA: TGTGCCATCAGTGAGTCCCCCTCCCCCACCCCTAATGAGCAGTTCTTC.

This clonotype was counted a single time. V gene TRBV6-7 combines with J gene TRBJ2-3; D gene unclear. TRBV6-7 is an open reading frame, and its role is uncertain. V was clipped by 9 bases and J by 0 bases, with 4 bases between them. The CDR3 spans 11 residues. CDR3 residues: CARDSTDTQYF. CDR3 nucleotides: TGTGCCAGGGACAGCACAGATACGCAGTATTTT.

The chain carries TRBV20-1 and TRBJ2-5, with 8 nucleotides matching TRBD2. The CDR3 covers 15 residues. V shed 5 bases, J shed 2 bases, and the junction held 10 bases outside the gene matches. Looked up from germline, CDR1 is DFQATT and CDR2 is SNEGSKA (reference sequence). CDR3 DNA sequence: TGCAGTGCTGCCCCGGGACTAGGGAAACAAGAGACCCAGTACTTC. Its translation: CSAAPGLGKQETQYF.

The rearrangement uses TRBV12-3 or TRBV12-4 and TRBJ1-3; TRBD1 might be the D (6 bases). There are 18 residues in the CDR3. V was pared by 7 bases and J by 4 bases, with 26 bases between. CDR3 protein: CASTESWAGELTGNTIYF. CDR3 coding DNA: TGTGCCAGCACCGAATCATGGGCAGGGGAGTTGACCGGAAACACCATATATTTT.

This clonotype occurred a few times. This sequence joins TRBV20-1 and TRBJ1-3; D uncertain. CDR3 length equals 14 residues. V lost 1 base to trimming and J lost 0 bases, with 7 bases between them. CDR1 is DFQATT and CDR2 is SNEGSKA in the germline V gene (reference sequence). The CDR3 coding sequence is TGCAGTGCTAGAGGGCAAAGCTCTGGAAACACCATATATTTT. Translation gives CSARGQSSGNTIYF.

A few counts support this clonotype. This chain joins TRBV6-1 and TRBJ1-6; D is perhaps TRBD1 (6 bases). This CDR3 comprises 15 residues. CDR1 MNHNS and CDR2 SASEGT come from the germline V gene. Between the trimmed V and J ends, which lost 1 base and 4 bases, there was a span of 8 bases. The CDR3 DNA is TGTGCCAGCAGTGAAGTGGGGGCTTATAATTCACCCCTCCACTTT. As protein: CASSEVGAYNSPLHF.

The chain uses TRBV20-1 and TRBJ1-6; D might be TRBD1 (5 bases). The CDR3 is 14 amino acids. Germline CDR1 reads DFQATT; CDR2 reads SNEGSKA (reference sequence). Between the trimmed V and J ends, which lost 3 bases and 9 bases, there was a span of 15 bases. Written as DNA, the CDR3 is TGCAGTGCTAGGGCGTTGGGGCTAAGTTCACCCCTCCACTTT. Translating gives CSARALGLSSPLHF.

The J gene is TRBJ1-1, the V gene TRBV7-9; 7 bases fit TRBD1. Trimming at V came to 3 bases and at J to 1 base, leaving 14 bases not matched to a gene. Germline CDR1 and CDR2: SEHNR and FQNEAQ (reference sequence). The CDR3 loop spans 18 amino acids. The CDR3 DNA reads as TGTGCCAGCAGCTTCCCCCTGGCAGGGGGGTTGGGGAACACTGAAGCTTTCTTT. Its protein is CASSFPLAGGLGNTEAFF.

A few counts support this clonotype. The V call is TRBV7-8, the J call TRBJ2-5, with D hard to call. Germline values: CDR1 SGHVS, CDR2 FQNEAQ. The CDR3 runs 13 residues. V was cut by 1 base and J by 2 bases, with 5 bases left in between. CDR3 in amino acids: CASSLGLQETQYF. CDR3 nucleotide sequence: TGTGCCAGCAGCTTAGGTCTGCAAGAGACCCAGTACTTC.

V usage is TRBV27 and J usage is TRBJ1-1; 8 positions match TRBD1. The V gene end was trimmed by 4 bases and the J gene end by 10 bases; junction bases not matched to a gene: 11. The CDR3 is made up of 14 amino acids. Germline V gene sequence: CDR1 MNHEY, CDR2 SMNVEV (reference sequence). The CDR3 protein is CASSSSTGAGRAFF. The CDR3 nucleotides are TGTGCCAGCAGTTCCTCGACAGGGGCGGGGAGAGCTTTCTTT.

CDR3 protein: CASSEADRTQDNYGYTF. The CDR3 DNA follows: TGTGCCAGCAGTGAAGCCGATCGAACACAGGATAACTATGGCTACACCTTC. The genes are TRBV6-1 and TRBJ1-2; a weak D match, TRBD1 (5 bases). V lost 0 bases and J 1 base, leaving 15 bases between the germline ends. Germline CDR1 reads MNHNS; CDR2 reads SASEGT. This CDR3 has 17 amino acids.

This clonotype was seen a handful of times. The chain carries TRBV24-1 and TRBJ1-2, with D unclear. V lost 1 base and J lost 3, with 5 bases in between. This CDR3 contains 13 residues. Germline V gene sequence: CDR1 KGHDR, CDR2 SFDVKD. The CDR3 region is CATSDFTDYGYTF. The CDR3 DNA is TGTGCCACCAGTGATTTCACGGACTATGGCTACACCTTC.

The J gene is TRBJ2-1, the V gene TRBV20-1; 8 positions match TRBD2. The CDR3 has 16 amino acids. Germline CDR1 and CDR2: DFQATT and SNEGSKA (reference sequence). After removal of 1 base from V and 4 bases from J, the junction contained 9 bases not matched to a gene. CDR3 sequence (DNA): TGCAGTGCTAGAGCTCCCGGACTAGCCACGTACAATGAGCAGTTCTTC. Translating gives CSARAPGLATYNEQFF.

This clonotype was counted a few times. Here the CDR3 reads CASRHRGPQHF. The CDR3 nucleotides are TGTGCCAGCAGACACAGGGGGCCCCAGCATTTT. The chain combines TRBV11-1 with TRBJ1-5; 7 bases are shared with TRBD1. Germline values: CDR1 SGHAT, CDR2 FQDESV (reference sequence). The CDR3 sequence is 11 residues long. Unmatched junction bases numbered 2, after V lost 6 bases and J lost 9 bases.

The genes are TRBV19 and TRBJ2-7; 8 positions match TRBD1. The germline V gene has CDR1 LNHDA and CDR2 SQIVND (reference sequence). The CDR3 is 18 residues long. The J segment lost 3 bases and the V segment lost 6 bases, leaving 19 bases of the junction unmatched. The CDR3 DNA sequence: TGTGCCAGTAGCGGACAGGGTCGTTTCCAAGCGGGTAGCTACGAGCAGTACTTC. Translating gives CASSGQGRFQAGSYEQYF. Together with reference TRBV19 and TRBJ2-7, the CDR3 gives the full variable domain: DGGITQSPKYLFRKEGQNVTLSCEQNLNHDAMYWYRQDPGQGLRLIYYSQIVNDFQKGDIAEGYSVSREKKESFPLTVTSAQKNPTAFYLCASSGQGRFQAGSYEQYFGPGTRLTVT.

This chain joins TRBV7-2 and TRBJ2-7; D is ambiguous. V was shortened by 5 bases and J by 2 bases, with 10 bases between the two germline ends. Germline V lookup: CDR1 SGHTA, CDR2 FQGNSA. This CDR3 is built from 13 residues. The chain's CDR3 is CASSLDMTYEQYF. The DNA for the CDR3 is TGTGCCAGCAGCCTAGACATGACCTACGAGCAGTACTTC.

This chain connects TRBV9 to TRBJ1-6; the D gene is possibly TRBD1 (5 bases). The V and J ends lost 3 bases and 14 bases respectively, with 15 bases between them. CDR3 length: 13 amino acids. Germline CDR1 reads SGDLS; CDR2 reads YYNGEE. CDR3 DNA sequence: TGTGCCAGCAGCGCCGGGGCGAAGGGAACCCTCCACTTT. This codes for CASSAGAKGTLHF.